This TCR beta chain emerged from a study of CD8 T cells in ankylosing spondylitis. General study points: Reportedly, disease-linked clones are significantly enriched in ankylosing spondylitis patients' matched synovial fluid.

A single record per CDR3 protein comes from TCRdb applying MiXCR to the 5' RACE reads. The sample contains around 300,000 distinct CDR3 sequences, roughly 14% of which appear only once. This clonotype occurred a few times. Its antigen is as yet unknown. The sequence was collected from a male donor with ankylosing spondylitis or in good health (not recorded which). Sequenced sample: blood, either unsorted or a sorted T cell fraction (not recorded which).

CDR3 amino acids: CASHRESEQFF. DNA for the CDR3: TGCGCCAGCCACAGGGAGAGTGAGCAGTTCTTC. The chain carries TRBV5-1 and TRBJ2-1; D is possibly TRBD1 (6 bases). V was trimmed by 7 bases and J by 9 bases, leaving 11 bases between them. Germline CDR1 reads SGHRS; CDR2 reads YFSETQ. The CDR3 covers 11 residues.